This T cell receptor (beta chain) comes out of a study of control samples from healthy donors and cancer patients. The data were produced by immunoSEQ multiplex PCR, yet TCRdb's version contains in-frame clones alone and is incomplete. The sample carries 100,000 to 150,000 clones, 80% to 95% recorded once. The CDR3 length is 15 residues. CDR1 and CDR2 (germline): MNHNY, SVGAGI (reference sequence). Trimming took off 0 bases at V and 2 bases at J, with 9 bases between the two ends. The J gene is TRBJ2-3, the V gene TRBV6-6; weak D call: TRBD2 (6 bases). The source is a woman aged 50 to 65 in good health. Sequenced material: blood. DNA of the CDR3: TGTGCCAGCAGTTACTCGGGCGGGGCCACAGATACGCAGTATTTT. Translation: CASSYSGGATDTQYF.